These T cell receptor beta chains were read from a single sample in a study of cytomegalovirus exposure and HLA in healthy donors. Sequenced by immunoSEQ multiplex PCR; TCRdb stores in-frame clones only, minus some. The repertoire holds around 230,000 clones, with approximately 85% as singletons. The sequenced material came from PBMCs. These receptors came from a girl aged 2 to 10 in good health and CMV-seronegative. Each CDR3 is given with its conserved first and last residue. D genes are given only for firm matches. Clone size is shown for a subset of rows, as once, few, many or a class of expanded clone.

d_call	v_call	j_call	cdr3_length	clone_size	cdr3_aa	cdr3_nt
-	TRBV6-1	TRBJ1-5	15	-	CASLRKGDSNQPQHF	TGTGCCAGCCTCCGGAAGGGAGATAGCAATCAGCCCCAGCATTTT
-	TRBV11-2	TRBJ2-5	15	once	CASSFNRGGGETQYF	TGTGCCAGCAGCTTTAATCGGGGAGGAGGAGAGACCCAGTACTTC
TRBD2	TRBV7-6	TRBJ2-1	16	-	CASSLAQSGSINEQFF	TGTGCCAGCAGCTTAGCGCAGAGCGGGAGCATCAATGAGCAGTTCTTC
TRBD1	TRBV7-9	TRBJ1-5	16	-	CSSSFTNRGLNQPQHF	TGTTCCAGCAGCTTTACAAACAGGGGGCTCAATCAGCCCCAGCATTTT
TRBD1	TRBV5-6	TRBJ2-7	14	-	CASSARDRGHEQYF	TGTGCCAGCAGCGCCCGGGACAGGGGCCACGAGCAGTACTTC
-	TRBV11-2	TRBJ2-1	12	-	CASSLASNEQFF	TGTGCCAGCAGCTTAGCCAGCAATGAGCAGTTCTTC
TRBD1	TRBV15	TRBJ1-2	17	-	CATSFTAWTGRFYGYTF	TGTGCCACCAGCTTCACTGCCTGGACAGGGAGATTTTATGGCTACACCTTC
-	TRBV19	TRBJ1-3	16	-	CASSSFPTGSGNTIYF	TGTGCCAGTAGTTCCTTCCCTACGGGCTCTGGAAACACCATATATTTT
TRBD2	TRBV9	TRBJ2-7	16	-	CASSTRSAGGIYEQYF	TGTGCCAGCAGCACCAGGTCAGCGGGGGGGATCTACGAGCAGTACTTC
TRBD1	TRBV4-2	TRBJ2-3	16	-	CASSQAAGGPINTQYF	TGTGCCAGCAGCCAAGCGGCAGGGGGCCCCATCAATACGCAGTATTTT
TRBD2	TRBV18	TRBJ2-5	17	-	CASSPQLSGGTKETQYF	TGTGCCAGCTCACCACAGCTTAGCGGGGGTACCAAAGAGACCCAGTACTTC
-	TRBV29-1	TRBJ1-3	17	-	CSVESGRTRSSGNTIYF	TGCAGCGTTGAATCGGGGAGGACAAGAAGCTCTGGAAACACCATATATTTT
-	TRBV21-1	TRBJ2-7	16	-	CASSKAGLAGGYEQYF	TGTGCCAGCAGCAAAGCGGGACTAGCGGGGGGCTACGAGCAGTACTTC
TRBD2	TRBV5-4	TRBJ2-5	14	-	CASSPGLGQETQYF	TGTGCCAGCAGCCCCGGACTAGGGCAAGAGACCCAGTACTTC
-	TRBV6-1	TRBJ2-2	15	few	CASRIQGVNTGELFF	TGTGCCAGTCGGATTCAGGGCGTGAACACCGGGGAGCTGTTTTTT